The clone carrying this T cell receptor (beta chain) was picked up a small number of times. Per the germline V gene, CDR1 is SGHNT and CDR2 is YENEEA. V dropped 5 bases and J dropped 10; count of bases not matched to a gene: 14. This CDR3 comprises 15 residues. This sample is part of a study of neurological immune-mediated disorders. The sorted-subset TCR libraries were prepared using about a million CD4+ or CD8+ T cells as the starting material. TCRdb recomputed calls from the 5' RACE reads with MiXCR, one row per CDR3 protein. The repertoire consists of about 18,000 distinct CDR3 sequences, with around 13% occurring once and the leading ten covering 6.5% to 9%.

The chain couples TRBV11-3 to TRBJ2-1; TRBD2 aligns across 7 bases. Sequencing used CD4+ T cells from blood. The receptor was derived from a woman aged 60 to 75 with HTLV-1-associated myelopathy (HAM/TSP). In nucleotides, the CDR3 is TGTGCCAGCAGCCCCGAATTAGGGCGGGAGAACGAGCAGTTCTTC. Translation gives CASSPELGRENEQFF.